This TCR beta chain was sequenced during a study of beta chain features in type 1 diabetes. Study-level results: Type 1 diabetes patients showed a moderate but significant shortening of TCRB CDR3s in all four CD4+ subsets.

A word on this clone: What it binds is not known. One end of the junction is discordant with germline, which a read error may explain.

Sequencing targeted expressed TCRB transcripts, as all isolated RNA had been reverse transcribed. The average output of naive, central memory and regulatory T cell samples was approximately 3.7 million reads. The method was immunoSEQ multiplex PCR; TCRdb's version includes in-frame clones alone and lacks a portion of them. Counted here are about 700,000 clones, around an eighth occurring once; the ten biggest clones make up 0.02% to 0.025%. Germline CDR1 KGHSH, CDR2 LQKENI. The CDR3 loop spans 13 amino acids. The sequencing sample was made of naive CD4+ T cells from blood. This receptor was obtained from a man aged 18 to 35 with type 1 diabetes. V is TRBV18 and J is TRBJ1-4, with 8 bases identical to TRBD1. The DNA of the CDR3 is TGTGCCAGCTCGGGACAGGCTAACGAAAAACTGTTTTTT. Protein product: CASSGQANEKLFF.